The following is a TCR beta chain sequence with its context. This entry is derived from a study of blood T cell repertoires in COVID-19. Study-wide background: In each case, the material was cDNA or gDNA derived from T cells, B-cell-depleted T cells, or PBMCs.

The CDR3 contains 13 residues. V shed 4 bases and J shed 4 bases, with 8 bases lying between them. Germline V CDR1 and CDR2: MGHDK, SYGVNS. In the authors' workflow: By means of reference gene primer amplification, nucleated cell counts were estimated. Assay: immunoSEQ multiplex PCR; the TCRdb copy retains only in-frame clones and omits some. Clone size and the V and J calls come from that table; the DNA yielded D and trimming. This table has 360,000 or so clones, 87% appearing once. This chain connects TRBV25-1 to TRBJ1-5; D gene uncertain. The sequenced material came from PBMCs or T cells enriched from blood (not recorded which). This receptor was obtained from a woman aged 25 to 45 who had recovered from COVID-19. The CDR3 region is CASSVSGNQPQHF. CDR3 DNA: TGTGCCAGCAGTGTCTCCGGGAATCAGCCCCAGCATTTT.